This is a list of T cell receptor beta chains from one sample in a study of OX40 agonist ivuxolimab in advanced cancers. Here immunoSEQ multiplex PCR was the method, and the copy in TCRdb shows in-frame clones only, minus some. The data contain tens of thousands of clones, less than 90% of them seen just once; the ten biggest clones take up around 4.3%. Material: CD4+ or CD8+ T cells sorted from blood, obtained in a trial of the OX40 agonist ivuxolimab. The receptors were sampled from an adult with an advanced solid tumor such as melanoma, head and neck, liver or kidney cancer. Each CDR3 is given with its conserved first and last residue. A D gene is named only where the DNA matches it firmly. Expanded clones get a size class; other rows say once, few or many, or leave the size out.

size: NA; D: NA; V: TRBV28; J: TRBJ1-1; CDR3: CASRVKGGAFF; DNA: TGTGCCAGCAGGGTAAAGGGAGGAGCTTTCTTT
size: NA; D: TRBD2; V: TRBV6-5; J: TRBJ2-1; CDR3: CASSETSGRYNEQFF; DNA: TGTGCCAGCAGCGAAACTAGCGGTCGTTACAATGAGCAGTTCTTC
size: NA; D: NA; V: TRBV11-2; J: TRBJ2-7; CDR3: CASSPRTASYEQYF; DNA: TGTGCCAGCAGCCCAAGGACAGCCTCCTACGAGCAGTACTTC
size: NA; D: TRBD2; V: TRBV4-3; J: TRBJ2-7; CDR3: CASSQDVRREVYEQYF; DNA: TGCGCCAGCAGCCAAGATGTGCGGCGGGAGGTGTACGAGCAGTACTTC
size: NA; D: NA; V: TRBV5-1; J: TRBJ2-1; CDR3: CASSDNVGNNEQFF; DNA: TGCGCCAGCAGCGATAACGTGGGAAACAATGAGCAGTTCTTC
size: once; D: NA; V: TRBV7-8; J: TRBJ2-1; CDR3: CASSLAGQGVAGSPDNEQFF; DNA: TGTGCCAGCAGCTTAGCTGGACAGGGAGTAGCGGGATCCCCCGACAATGAGCAGTTCTTC
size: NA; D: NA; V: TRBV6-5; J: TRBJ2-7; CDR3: CASCSGSLSSYEQYF; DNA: TGTGCCAGTTGTTCCGGGTCTTTGAGCTCCTACGAGCAGTACTTC
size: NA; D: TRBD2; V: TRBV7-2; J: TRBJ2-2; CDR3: CASSLRSGLASYTGELFF; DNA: TGTGCCAGCAGCCTTAGAAGCGGACTAGCGAGCTATACCGGGGAGCTGTTTTTT
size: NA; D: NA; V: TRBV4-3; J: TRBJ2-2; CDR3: CASSQEPQSTGELFF; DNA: TGCGCCAGCAGCCAAGAGCCCCAATCCACCGGGGAGCTGTTTTTT
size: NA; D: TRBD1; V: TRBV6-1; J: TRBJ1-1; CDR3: CASSVITGGDTEAFF; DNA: TGTGCCAGCAGTGTGATCACAGGGGGAGACACTGAAGCTTTCTTT
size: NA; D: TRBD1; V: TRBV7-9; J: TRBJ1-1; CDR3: CASSFVGGGTEAFF; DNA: TGTGCCAGCAGCTTTGTAGGGGGCGGCACTGAAGCTTTCTTT
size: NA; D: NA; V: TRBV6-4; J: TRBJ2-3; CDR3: CASSATRADTQYF; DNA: TGTGCCAGCAGTGCGACCCGGGCGGATACGCAGTATTTT
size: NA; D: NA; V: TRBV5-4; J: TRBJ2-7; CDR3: CASSPTLARTYEQYF; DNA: TGTGCCAGCAGCCCTACGTTAGCGCGGACCTACGAGCAGTACTTC
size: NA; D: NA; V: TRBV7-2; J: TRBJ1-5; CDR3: CASSLGFNQPQHF; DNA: TGTGCCAGCAGCTTAGGGTTCAATCAGCCCCAGCATTTT
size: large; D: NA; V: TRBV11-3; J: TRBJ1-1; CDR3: CASSSSGVNTEAFF; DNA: TGTGCCAGCAGCTCTTCAGGAGTGAACACTGAAGCTTTCTTT
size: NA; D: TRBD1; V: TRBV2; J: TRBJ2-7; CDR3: CASKNRGFYEQYF; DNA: TGTGCCAGCAAAAACAGGGGCTTCTACGAGCAGTACTTC
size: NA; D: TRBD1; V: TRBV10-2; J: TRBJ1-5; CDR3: CASSELGRGPSNQPQHF; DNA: TGCGCCAGCAGTGAATTGGGCAGGGGGCCTAGCAATCAGCCCCAGCATTTT
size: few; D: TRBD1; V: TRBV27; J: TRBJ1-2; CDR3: CASAAREGASGYTF; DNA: TGTGCCAGCGCAGCCCGCGAGGGGGCTAGTGGCTACACCTTC
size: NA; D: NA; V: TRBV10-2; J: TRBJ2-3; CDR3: CASRDASTDTQYF; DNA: TGCGCCAGCAGGGACGCAAGCACAGATACGCAGTATTTT
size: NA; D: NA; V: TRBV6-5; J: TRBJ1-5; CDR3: CASSRTDGYNQPQHF; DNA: TGTGCCAGCAGTCGGACGGACGGCTACAATCAGCCCCAGCATTTT
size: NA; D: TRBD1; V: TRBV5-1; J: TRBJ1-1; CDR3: CASSLGRGQGARTEAFF; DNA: TGCGCCAGCAGCCTGGGTAGGGGACAGGGGGCGAGGACTGAAGCTTTCTTT
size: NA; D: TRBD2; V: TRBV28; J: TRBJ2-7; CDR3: CASSVWSLAGGPGEQYF; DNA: TGTGCCAGCAGTGTATGGTCACTAGCGGGAGGGCCGGGCGAGCAGTACTTC
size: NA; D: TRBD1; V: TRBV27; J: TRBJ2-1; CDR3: CASRWTGVGNNEQFF; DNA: TGTGCCAGCAGGTGGACAGGCGTCGGTAACAATGAGCAGTTCTTC
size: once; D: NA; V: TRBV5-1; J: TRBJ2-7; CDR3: CASSLTGATTYEQYF; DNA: TGCGCCAGCAGCTTAACGGGAGCGACCACCTACGAGCAGTACTTC
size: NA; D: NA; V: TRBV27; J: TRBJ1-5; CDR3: CASNPLGGGWEQPQHF; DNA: TGTGCCAGCAATCCCCTGGGGGGAGGGTGGGAACAGCCCCAGCATTTT
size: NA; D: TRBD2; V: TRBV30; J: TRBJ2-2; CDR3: CAWKKLAGGNTGELFF; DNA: TGTGCCTGGAAGAAACTAGCGGGAGGAAACACCGGGGAGCTGTTTTTT
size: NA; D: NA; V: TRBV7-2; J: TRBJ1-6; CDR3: CASSQQGSYSPLHF; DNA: TGTGCCAGCAGCCAACAGGGTAGCTATTCACCCCTCCACTTT
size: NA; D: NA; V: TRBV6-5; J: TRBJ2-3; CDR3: CASSYRGGSTDTQYF; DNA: TGTGCCAGCAGTTACCGTGGCGGCAGCACAGATACGCAGTATTTT
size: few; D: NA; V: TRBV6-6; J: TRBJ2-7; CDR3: CASSMDGYEQYF; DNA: TGTGCCAGCAGCATGGACGGCTACGAGCAGTACTTC
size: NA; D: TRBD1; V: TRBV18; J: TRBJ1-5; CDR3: CASSPGQGADHSNQPQHF; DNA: TGTGCCAGCTCACCAGGGCAGGGGGCGGATCATAGCAATCAGCCCCAGCATTTT
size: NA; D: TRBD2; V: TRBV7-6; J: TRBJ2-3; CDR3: CASSLSRTSGREDTDTQYF; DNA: TGTGCCAGCAGCTTAAGTCGGACTAGCGGGAGAGAGGACACAGATACGCAGTATTTT
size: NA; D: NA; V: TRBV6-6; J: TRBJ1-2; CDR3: CASSYGGANGYTF; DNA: TGTGCCAGCAGTTACGGGGGGGCAAATGGCTACACCTTC
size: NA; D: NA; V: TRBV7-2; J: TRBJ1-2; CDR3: CASSLDGDVGYGYTF; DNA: TGTGCCAGCAGCTTAGATGGGGACGTCGGCTATGGCTACACCTTC
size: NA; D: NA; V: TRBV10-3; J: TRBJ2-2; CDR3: CAISIYEDTGELFF; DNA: TGTGCCATCAGTATATACGAGGACACCGGGGAGCTGTTTTTT
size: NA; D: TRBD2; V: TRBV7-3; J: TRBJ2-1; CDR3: CASSIRLAGHNEQFF; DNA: TGTGCCAGCAGCATACGACTAGCGGGACACAATGAGCAGTTCTTC
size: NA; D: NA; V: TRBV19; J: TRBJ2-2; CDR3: CAISDIFGANTGELFF; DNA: TGTGCCATCTCCGACATCTTCGGGGCGAACACCGGGGAGCTGTTTTTT
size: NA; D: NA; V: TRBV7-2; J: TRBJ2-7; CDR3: CASSLALSSSYEQYF; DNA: TGTGCCAGCAGCTTAGCACTCTCTAGCTCCTACGAGCAGTACTTC
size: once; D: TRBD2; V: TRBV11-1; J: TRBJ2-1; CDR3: CASSKEGSGSDEQFF; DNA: TGTGCCAGCTCAAAGGAGGGTAGCGGGAGCGATGAGCAGTTCTTC
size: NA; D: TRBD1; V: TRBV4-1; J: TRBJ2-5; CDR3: CASSTPGQGQTQYF; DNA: TGCGCCAGCAGCACTCCGGGACAGGGGCAGACCCAGTACTTC
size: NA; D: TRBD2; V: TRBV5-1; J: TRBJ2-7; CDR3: CASSLETSGSYPYEQYF; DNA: TGCGCCAGCAGCCTCGAGACTAGCGGGAGCTATCCCTACGAGCAGTACTTC
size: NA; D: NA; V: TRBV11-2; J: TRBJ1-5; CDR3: CASSLTGGPNQPQHF; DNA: TGTGCCAGCAGCCTAACAGGCGGGCCGAATCAGCCCCAGCATTTT
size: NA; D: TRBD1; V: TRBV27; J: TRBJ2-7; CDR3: CATYRQGVSNEQYF; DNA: TGTGCCACCTACCGACAGGGGGTATCGAACGAGCAGTACTTC
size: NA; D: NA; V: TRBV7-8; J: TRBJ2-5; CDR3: CASSPTETQYF; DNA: TGTGCCAGCAGCCCCACGGAGACCCAGTACTTC
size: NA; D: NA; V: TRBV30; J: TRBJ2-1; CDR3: CAWSAGEVNEQFF; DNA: TGTGCCTGGAGTGCCGGGGAGGTCAATGAGCAGTTCTTC
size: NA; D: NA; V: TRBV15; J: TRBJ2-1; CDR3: CATSRDFTYNEQFF; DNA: TGTGCCACCAGCAGAGATTTTACATACAATGAGCAGTTCTTC
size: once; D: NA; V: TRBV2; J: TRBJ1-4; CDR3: CASSRGTNEKLFF; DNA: TGTGCCAGCTCAAGAGGAACTAATGAAAAACTGTTTTTT